This T cell receptor beta chain was captured by sequencing in a study of shared clonotypes between healthy human individuals. Findings of the study overall: Some naive CD4 clonotypes, around 5%, turned up in common across a handful of donors.

The germline V gene has CDR1 MNHEY and CDR2 SMNVEV (reference sequence). With 5 bases clipped from V and 6 bases from J, the junction kept 7 bases outside the gene matches. This CDR3 is 14 amino acids long. Measured with immunoSEQ multiplex PCR; TCRdb has only the in-frame clones, and not every one. The table shows around 1,900,000 clones, with just over 90% occurring only once. Comment on this clone: What it binds is unknown.

Terminally differentiated effector memory CD45RA+ cells were excluded by CCR7 positive selection of CD45RO-negative cells. Every one of the donors was a Caucasian adult that lived in Nashville, Tennessee. The TCR originated in a man younger than 30 in good health. Some clones in this sample may be carry-over from other donors' samples. The sample comprised naive CD8+ T cells from PBMCs. The gene calls are TRBV27 and TRBJ2-7, with TRBD1 matching 10 bases. This CDR3 reads CASSPAGTGVEQYF. Here the CDR3 DNA reads TGTGCCAGCAGTCCGGCCGGGACAGGGGTCGAGCAGTACTTC.